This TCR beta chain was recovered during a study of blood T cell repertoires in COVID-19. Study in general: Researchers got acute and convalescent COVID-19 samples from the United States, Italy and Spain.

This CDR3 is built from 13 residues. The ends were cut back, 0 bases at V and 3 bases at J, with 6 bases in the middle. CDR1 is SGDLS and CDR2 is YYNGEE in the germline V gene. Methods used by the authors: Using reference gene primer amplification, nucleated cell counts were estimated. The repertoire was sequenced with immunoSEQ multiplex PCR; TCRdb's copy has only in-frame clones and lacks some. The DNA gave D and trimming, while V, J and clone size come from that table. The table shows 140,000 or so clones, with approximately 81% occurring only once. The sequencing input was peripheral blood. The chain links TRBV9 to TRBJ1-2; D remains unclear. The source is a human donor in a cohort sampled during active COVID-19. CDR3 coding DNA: TGTGCCAGCAGCGTAGTGCCGGACTATGGCTACACCTTC. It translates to CASSVVPDYGYTF. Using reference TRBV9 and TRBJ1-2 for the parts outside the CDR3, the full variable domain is DSGVTQTPKHLITATGQRVTLRCSPRSGDLSVYWYQQSLDQGLQFLIQYYNGEERAKGNILERFSAQQFPDLHSELNLSSLELGDSALYFCASSVVPDYGYTFGSGTRLTVV.